The rows below give T cell receptor beta chains drawn from one sample of a study of blood T cells in healthy people across ages. TCRdb itself ran the 5' RACE reads through MiXCR, one entry per CDR3 protein. The data contain more than 1.4 million distinct CDR3 sequences, 42% of them singletons. The material sequenced was blood. These receptor sequences come from a woman under 30 in good health. The CDR3 runs from the conserved cysteine through the conserved F or W. A D gene is named only where the DNA matches it firmly. Not all rows give a size; the values are once, few, many and, for expanded clones, a class.

clone size: .
J gene: TRBJ2-4
D gene: .
V gene: TRBV5-6
CDR3 DNA: TGTGCCAACAGCTTGGTGGCAAACATTCAGTACTTC
CDR3 protein: CANSLVANIQYF

clone size: .
J gene: TRBJ2-2
D gene: .
V gene: TRBV2
CDR3 DNA: TGTGCCAGCAGACCCGACGGGACCGGGGAGCTGTTTTTT
CDR3 protein: CASRPDGTGELFF

clone size: .
J gene: TRBJ2-1
D gene: .
V gene: TRBV4-1
CDR3 DNA: TGCGCCAGCAGCCAAAGCGGCGGGGACTACAATGAGCAGTTCTTC
CDR3 protein: CASSQSGGDYNEQFF

clone size: .
J gene: TRBJ1-4
D gene: .
V gene: TRBV9
CDR3 DNA: TGTGCCAGCAGCATAGATGGACGGACGTCTGAAAAACTGTTTTTT
CDR3 protein: CASSIDGRTSEKLFF

clone size: .
J gene: TRBJ2-7
D gene: TRBD1
V gene: TRBV20-1
CDR3 DNA: TGCAGTGCGCGAGAGGGCGACAGGGGGTTTTCCTACGAGCAGTACTTC
CDR3 protein: CSAREGDRGFSYEQYF

clone size: .
J gene: TRBJ2-2
D gene: .
V gene: TRBV7-9
CDR3 DNA: TGTGCCAGCAGCTTAGACGTCAGGGAGCTGTTTTTT
CDR3 protein: CASSLDVRELFF

clone size: .
J gene: TRBJ2-7
D gene: TRBD1
V gene: TRBV27
CDR3 DNA: TGTGCCAGCAGTTTATCTGGGACAGTGTACTCCTACGAGCAGTACTTC
CDR3 protein: CASSLSGTVYSYEQYF

clone size: many
J gene: TRBJ2-1
D gene: TRBD2
V gene: TRBV20-1
CDR3 DNA: TGCAGTGCTTGGACTAGCGGATTCAATGAGCAGTTCTTC
CDR3 protein: CSAWTSGFNEQFF

clone size: .
J gene: TRBJ2-7
D gene: .
V gene: TRBV6-6
CDR3 DNA: TGTGCCAGCAGTTACTGGGCGGCAGGCAACGCCTACGAGCAGTACTTC
CDR3 protein: CASSYWAAGNAYEQYF

clone size: .
J gene: TRBJ2-7
D gene: TRBD2
V gene: TRBV9
CDR3 DNA: TGTGCCAGCAGCCCAACTGGGGGACTAGCGGGGATCTCCTACGAGCAGTACTTC
CDR3 protein: CASSPTGGLAGISYEQYF

clone size: .
J gene: TRBJ1-1
D gene: .
V gene: TRBV11-2
CDR3 DNA: TGTGCCAGCAGCTTAGATTGGGGAACAGGGACTGAAGCTTTCTTT
CDR3 protein: CASSLDWGTGTEAFF

clone size: few
J gene: TRBJ1-5
D gene: .
V gene: TRBV4-2
CDR3 DNA: TGTGCCAGCAGTACAAACGCGGGCAATCAGCCCCAGCATTTT
CDR3 protein: CASSTNAGNQPQHF

clone size: few
J gene: TRBJ1-5
D gene: .
V gene: TRBV20-1
CDR3 DNA: TGCAGTGCTAGATCCCAGGGGCTTAGCAATCAGCCCCAGCATTTT
CDR3 protein: CSARSQGLSNQPQHF

clone size: .
J gene: TRBJ1-1
D gene: TRBD1
V gene: TRBV7-9
CDR3 DNA: TGTGCCAGCAGCTTACTGGCAGGGGGGACAAACACTGAAGCTTTCTTT
CDR3 protein: CASSLLAGGTNTEAFF

clone size: .
J gene: TRBJ2-6
D gene: TRBD2
V gene: TRBV5-1
CDR3 DNA: TGCGCCGGCAGCGAGACTAGCGCGAGCTTTGGGGCCAACGTCCTGACTTTC
CDR3 protein: CAGSETSASFGANVLTF

clone size: few
J gene: TRBJ2-3
D gene: .
V gene: TRBV6-1
CDR3 DNA: TGTGCCAGCGCCAAGTTGCAGTTCAGCACAGATACGCAGTATTTT
CDR3 protein: CASAKLQFSTDTQYF

clone size: few
J gene: TRBJ1-5
D gene: .
V gene: TRBV28
CDR3 DNA: TGTGCCAGCCTGGCGGGGGGCGGGTGGGTTCAGCCCCAGCATTTT
CDR3 protein: CASLAGGGWVQPQHF

clone size: .
J gene: TRBJ1-5
D gene: .
V gene: TRBV20-1
CDR3 DNA: TGCAGTGCAAATACCGGGACGTTAGAAAATCAGCCCCAGCATTTT
CDR3 protein: CSANTGTLENQPQHF

clone size: .
J gene: TRBJ1-1
D gene: .
V gene: TRBV11-2
CDR3 DNA: TGTGCCAGCAGCTCACGGACGTCGAACACTGAAGCTTTCTTT
CDR3 protein: CASSSRTSNTEAFF

clone size: .
J gene: TRBJ1-1
D gene: .
V gene: TRBV20-1
CDR3 DNA: TGCAGTGCTAGACCCCGCTCAGGGTCGGGGGGCGGCGGGTACCGCACTGAAGCTTTCTTT
CDR3 protein: CSARPRSGSGGGGYRTEAFF

clone size: few
J gene: TRBJ2-3
D gene: .
V gene: TRBV5-1
CDR3 DNA: TGCGCCAGCAGTGTTAGAGGACTGAGCACAGATACGCAGTATTTT
CDR3 protein: CASSVRGLSTDTQYF

clone size: .
J gene: TRBJ2-5
D gene: .
V gene: TRBV3-1
CDR3 DNA: TGTGCCAGCAGCCAAGGGGCCTACAATAGGGAGACCCAGTACTTC
CDR3 protein: CASSQGAYNRETQYF

clone size: .
J gene: TRBJ1-1
D gene: .
V gene: TRBV12-3/TRBV12-4
CDR3 DNA: TGTGCCAGCAGCCCCAGGGAGGGGAGCACTGAAGCTTTCTTT
CDR3 protein: CASSPREGSTEAFF

clone size: .
J gene: TRBJ2-1
D gene: .
V gene: TRBV6-1
CDR3 DNA: TGTGCCAGCAGTGAAACGTACAGCGAGCAGTTCTTC
CDR3 protein: CASSETYSEQFF

clone size: .
J gene: TRBJ2-7
D gene: .
V gene: TRBV5-1
CDR3 DNA: TGCGCCAGCAGCTCTCAATGGGGTTATTGGGGACATACCGCCCACGAGCAGTACTTC
CDR3 protein: CASSSQWGYWGHTAHEQYF

clone size: few
J gene: TRBJ2-5
D gene: .
V gene: TRBV10-3
CDR3 DNA: TGTGCCATCAGTGACTCAAAACAAATCTCGGAGACCCAGTACTTC
CDR3 protein: CAISDSKQISETQYF

clone size: few
J gene: TRBJ2-5
D gene: .
V gene: TRBV3-1
CDR3 DNA: TGTGCCTCCAGAAGTAGGGCGGGGATATACAATGAGCAGTACTTC
CDR3 protein: CASRSRAGIYNEQYF

clone size: few
J gene: TRBJ1-5
D gene: .
V gene: TRBV3-1
CDR3 DNA: TGTGCCAGCAGCCAAGGAAGGGAGGGAAATCAGCCCCAGCATTTT
CDR3 protein: CASSQGREGNQPQHF

clone size: .
J gene: TRBJ1-1
D gene: .
V gene: TRBV12-3/TRBV12-4
CDR3 DNA: TGTGCCAGCAGCTACCGATCCATGAACACTGAAGCTTTCTTT
CDR3 protein: CASSYRSMNTEAFF

clone size: .
J gene: TRBJ2-3
D gene: TRBD2
V gene: TRBV20-1
CDR3 DNA: TGCAGTGCTTCCTTAGCGGGAGCCAAGGGGGATACGCAGTATTTT
CDR3 protein: CSASLAGAKGDTQYF

clone size: .
J gene: TRBJ2-5
D gene: .
V gene: TRBV29-1
CDR3 DNA: TGCAGCGTTGAAGCCACCGGGGCAGAGACCCAGTACTTC
CDR3 protein: CSVEATGAETQYF

clone size: .
J gene: TRBJ2-3
D gene: TRBD1
V gene: TRBV20-1
CDR3 DNA: TGCAGTGCTAGCCCCTCGGGACAGGGGATGTCGGGCACAGATACGCAGTATTTT
CDR3 protein: CSASPSGQGMSGTDTQYF

clone size: .
J gene: TRBJ2-7
D gene: TRBD1
V gene: TRBV12-3/TRBV12-4
CDR3 DNA: TGTGCCGGGGACAGGGCCACCTACGAGCAGTACTTC
CDR3 protein: CAGDRATYEQYF

clone size: few
J gene: TRBJ1-5
D gene: .
V gene: TRBV20-1
CDR3 DNA: TGCAGTGCCCCGACAGCCCCCGGTCAGCCCCAGCATTTT
CDR3 protein: CSAPTAPGQPQHF

clone size: .
J gene: TRBJ1-2
D gene: TRBD1
V gene: TRBV6-5
CDR3 DNA: TGTGCCAGCAGCTACAAGGGGGCTAGAGTCAGCTCATATGGCTACACCTTC
CDR3 protein: CASSYKGARVSSYGYTF

clone size: few
J gene: TRBJ2-3
D gene: TRBD2
V gene: TRBV7-9
CDR3 DNA: TGTGCCAGCAGCTCCTACGGCGGGAGAACCGATACGCAGTATTTT
CDR3 protein: CASSSYGGRTDTQYF